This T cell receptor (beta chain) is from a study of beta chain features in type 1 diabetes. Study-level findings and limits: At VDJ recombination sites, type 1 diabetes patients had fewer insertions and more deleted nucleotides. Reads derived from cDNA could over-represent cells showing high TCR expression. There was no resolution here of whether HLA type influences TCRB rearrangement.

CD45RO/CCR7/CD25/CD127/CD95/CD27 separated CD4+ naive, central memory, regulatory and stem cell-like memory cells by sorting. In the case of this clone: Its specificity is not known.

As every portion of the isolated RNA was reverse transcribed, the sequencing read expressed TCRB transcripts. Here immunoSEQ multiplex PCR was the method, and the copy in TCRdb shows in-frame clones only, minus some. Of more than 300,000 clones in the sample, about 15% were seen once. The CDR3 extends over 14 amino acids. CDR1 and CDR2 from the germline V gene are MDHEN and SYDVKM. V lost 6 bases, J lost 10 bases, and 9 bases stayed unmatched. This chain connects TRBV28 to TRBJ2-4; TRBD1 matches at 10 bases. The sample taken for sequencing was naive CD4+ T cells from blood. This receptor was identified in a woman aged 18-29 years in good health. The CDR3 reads CASSSTGQGRIQYF. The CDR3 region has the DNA TGTGCCAGCAGCTCAACGGGACAGGGGAGAATTCAGTACTTC. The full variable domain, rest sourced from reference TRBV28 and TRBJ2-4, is DVKVTQSSRYLVKRTGEKVFLECVQDMDHENMFWYRQDPGLGLRLIYFSYDVKMKEKGDIPEGYSVSREKKERFSLILESASTNQTSMYLCASSSTGQGRIQYFGAGTRLSVL.